This TCR beta chain was recovered during a study of blood T cell repertoires in COVID-19. Study-wide context: The samples span acute and convalescent COVID-19 from the United States, Italy and Spain. Sources were T cells, B-cell-depleted T cells, or PBMCs; the material itself was cDNA or gDNA.

The J segment lost 4 bases and the V segment lost 8 bases, leaving 0 bases of the junction unmatched. The CDR3 has 13 amino acids. Original data processing: Reference gene primers were amplified, and this amplification served to estimate nucleated cell counts. Produced via immunoSEQ multiplex PCR; TCRdb's table is partial and in-frame only. V, J and clone size derive from that table, while D and trimming were established from the DNA sequence. In the table there are approximately 460,000 clones, roughly nine tenths of which are singletons. The J gene is TRBJ2-1, the V gene TRBV12-3 or TRBV12-4; 12 nucleotides line up with TRBD2. Sequenced sample: peripheral blood. The sequence was obtained from a man aged 18 to 30 with COVID-19, enrolled during active disease. CDR3 region: CASGLAGYNEQFF. CDR3 DNA sequence: TGTGCCAGCGGACTAGCGGGGTACAATGAGCAGTTCTTC.